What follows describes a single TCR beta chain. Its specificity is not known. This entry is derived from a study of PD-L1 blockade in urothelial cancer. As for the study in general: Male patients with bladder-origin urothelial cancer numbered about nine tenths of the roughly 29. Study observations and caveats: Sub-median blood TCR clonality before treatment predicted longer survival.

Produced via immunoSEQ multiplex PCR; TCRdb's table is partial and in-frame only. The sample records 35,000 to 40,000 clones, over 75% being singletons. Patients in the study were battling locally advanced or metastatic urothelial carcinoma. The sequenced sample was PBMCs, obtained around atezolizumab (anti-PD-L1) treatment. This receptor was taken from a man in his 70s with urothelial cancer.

The CDR3 region has the DNA TGTGCCAGTAGCCGAACCGACAGGGGGCCCTACAATGAGCAGTTCTTC. Its translation is CASSRTDRGPYNEQFF. V gene TRBV19 combines with J gene TRBJ2-1; 10 nucleotides agree with TRBD1. Per the germline V gene, CDR1 is LNHDA and CDR2 is SQIVND (reference sequence). The length of the CDR3 is 16 residues. V shed 6 bases and J 2 bases; nucleotides not matched to a gene: 7.